Shown below are 17 T cell receptor beta chains from a single sample sequenced in a study of T-cell reconstitution after alpha-beta-depleted transplantation in children. Molecular barcoding with unique molecular identifiers was used for the TCRbeta library. One entry per CDR3 protein results from TCRdb running MiXCR on the PCR reads. Among more than 300,000 distinct CDR3 sequences listed, roughly 15% were seen once. The starting material was PBMCs, mostly from graft donor cells, obtained 360 days after TCRalphabeta/CD19-depleted stem cell transplant. These receptors were obtained from a male patient between 2 and 10 years old who had a stem cell transplant for acute lymphoblastic leukemia, so the T cells may come from the graft donor.

The V and J genes are TRBV12-3 or TRBV12-4 and TRBJ2-7, with D hard to call. Trimming left V 3 bases short and J 2 bases short, with 5 bases between. The CDR3 loop spans 12 amino acids. The CDR3 DNA is TGTGCCAGCAGTTTCGAGCCCTACGAGCAGTACTTC. Protein sequence: CASSFEPYEQYF.

This chain joins TRBV28 and TRBJ2-2; 8 nucleotides agree with TRBD1. J gave up 7 bases and V 5 bases, and 9 bases lay outside the gene matches. CDR1 and CDR2 from the germline V gene are MDHEN and SYDVKM. The CDR3 totals 15 residues. This CDR3 is CASSPPGGAGGELFF. As DNA, the CDR3 is TGTGCCAGCAGTCCCCCAGGGGGCGCCGGCGGGGAGCTGTTTTTT.

This clonotype was seen more than once but under ten times. The rearrangement joins TRBV12-3 or TRBV12-4 to TRBJ1-1; tentative D call: TRBD1 (5 bases). Trimming removed 3 bases from V and 5 bases from J, with 10 bases in between. The CDR3 runs 13 residues. CDR3 loop: CASSLGGSTEAFF. The CDR3, as DNA: TGTGCCAGCAGTTTGGGGGGGAGTACTGAAGCTTTCTTT.

With respect to this clonotype: One junction end disagrees with the germline gene, perhaps due to a read error. The gene calls are TRBV12-3 or TRBV12-4 and TRBJ2-1; 10 bases match TRBD1. This CDR3 spans 13 amino acids. This CDR3 is CASRRTGGNEQVF. The CDR3 DNA reads as TGTGCCAGCAGGAGGACAGGGGGGAATGAGCAGGTCTTC.

The genes are TRBV4-3 and TRBJ1-6, with a possible D match to TRBD1 (5 bases). Germline V lookup: CDR1 LGHNA, CDR2 YSLEER. The CDR3 is 16 residues long. Trimming stripped 0 bases from V and 1 base from J, with 7 bases between. CDR3 sequence (DNA): TGCGCCAGCAGCCAAGATGGGGGGTCCTATAATTCACCCCTCCACTTT. This translates into CASSQDGGSYNSPLHF.

This clonotype showed up just a few times. The V and J genes are TRBV4-1 and TRBJ2-7, with D possibly TRBD1 on 6 matching bases. V was pared by 4 bases and J by 0 bases, with 10 bases between. Germline assignment: CDR1 MGHRA and CDR2 YSYEKL. The CDR3 contains 14 residues. CDR3 coding DNA: TGCGCCAGCAGCCCCGGGACAAACTCCTACGAGCAGTACTTC. This codes for CASSPGTNSYEQYF.

This clonotype has ten or more counts. The chain combines TRBV7-2 with TRBJ2-1; 12 bases match TRBD2. The germline gives CDR1 SGHTA, CDR2 FQGNSA. The CDR3 spans 17 residues. The V segment lost 4 bases and the J segment 7 bases; nucleotides outside the gene matches: 11. The CDR3 loop reads CASSSFPTSGRKNEQFF. For the CDR3, the DNA is TGTGCCAGCAGCTCCTTCCCGACTAGCGGGAGAAAGAATGAGCAGTTCTTC. The whole variable domain, remainder taken from reference TRBV7-2 and TRBJ2-1, is GAGVSQSPSNKVTEKGKDVELRCDPISGHTALYWYRQSLGQGLEFLIYFQGNSAPDKSGLPSDRFSAERTGGSVSTLTIQRTQQEDSAVYLCASSSFPTSGRKNEQFFGPGTRLTVL.

Remarks on this clonotype: A clone one base away is much larger, so this may be a read error. The J gene is TRBJ2-1, the V gene TRBV5-6; TRBD2 aligns across 7 bases. The CDR3 consists of 12 residues. Per germline, CDR1 SGHDT and CDR2 YYEEEE. CDR3 nucleotides: TGTGCCAGCAGCTTGACCGCGGGAGAGCAGCTCTTC. Its translation: CASSLTAGEQLF. The whole variable domain, filled in from reference TRBV5-6 and TRBJ2-1, reads DAGVTQSPTHLIKTRGQQVTLRCSPKSGHDTVSWYQQALGQGPQFIFQYYEEEERQRGNFPDRFSGHQFPNYSSELNVNALLLGDSALYLCASSLTAGEQLFGPGTRLTVL.

V usage is TRBV7-8 and J usage is TRBJ1-2; D perhaps matches TRBD1 (6 bases). CDR1 is SGHVS and CDR2 is FQNEAQ in the germline V gene. V was cut by 5 bases and J by 8 bases, with 12 bases left in between. The CDR3 loop spans 12 amino acids. The DNA of the CDR3 is TGTGCCAGCAGCATACAGGGAGAAGGCTACACCTTC. It specifies CASSIQGEGYTF.

This rearrangement joins TRBV28 to TRBJ2-5; no firm D call. CDR1 and CDR2 (germline): MDHEN, SYDVKM. The CDR3 totals 13 residues. V gave up 3 bases and J gave up 4 bases, with 9 bases separating them. The CDR3: CASSLVRPETQYF. DNA for the CDR3: TGTGCCAGCAGTTTGGTCAGGCCAGAGACCCAGTACTTC.

This clonotype has more than one count but fewer than ten. V gene TRBV7-8 combines with J gene TRBJ2-3; D is uncertain. Trimming stripped 1 base from V and 2 bases from J, with 7 bases between. The V gene's germline CDR1 is SGHVS and CDR2 FQNEAQ. This CDR3 has 14 amino acids. CDR3 coding DNA: TGTGCCAGCAGCTTAGGCCCCAACACAGATACGCAGTATTTT. Protein product: CASSLGPNTDTQYF.

This clonotype turned up a few times. J is TRBJ2-4 and V is TRBV15; D is perhaps TRBD1 or TRBD2 (6 bases each). The CDR3 totals 20 residues. Germline V gene lookup returns CDR1 LNHNV and CDR2 YYDKDF (reference sequence). V dropped 3 bases and J dropped 1 base, with 25 bases sitting between them. CDR3 DNA sequence: TGTGCCACCAGCAGGTTCCCCGTGACAGGACGGGAGTTTGCCAAAAACATTCAGTACTTC. Amino acids: CATSRFPVTGREFAKNIQYF. Based on the CDR3 plus reference TRBV15 and TRBJ2-4, the full variable domain is DAMVIQNPRYQVTQFGKPVTLSCSQTLNHNVMYWYQQKSSQAPKLLFHYYDKDFNNEADTPDNFQSRRPNTSFCFLDIRSPGLGDTAMYLCATSRFPVTGREFAKNIQYFGAGTRLSVL.

There are a few counts of this clonotype. This chain links TRBV20-1 with TRBJ2-1; D not resolved. The CDR3 loop spans 10 amino acids. V was clipped by 6 bases and J by 12 bases, with 12 bases between them. The germline V gene encodes CDR1 DFQATT and CDR2 SNEGSKA (reference sequence). The CDR3 DNA follows: TGCAGTGCGGAAGTGCTCGGGCAGTTCTTC. Protein product: CSAEVLGQFF.

This clonotype has only a few counts. The CDR3 bases are TGTGCCAGCAGCTCCCGGACGGGAACCTACGAGCAGTACTTC. It is translated as CASSSRTGTYEQYF. The rearrangement joins TRBV7-8 to TRBJ2-7, with a weak D call TRBD2 (5 bases). Germline CDR1 reads SGHVS; CDR2 reads FQNEAQ. There are 14 residues in the CDR3. Trimming removed 4 bases at V and 2 bases at J, with 12 bases between.

This clonotype showed up just a few times. The chain carries TRBV7-6 and TRBJ2-7; possible D gene TRBD2, 6 bases. The CDR3 length is 14 residues. The germline V gene has CDR1 SGHVS and CDR2 FNYEAQ. Trimming cost V 1 base and J 3 bases, with 10 bases left between them. The CDR3 nucleotides read TGTGCCAGCAGCTTAGGAAAGGGAGGCTACGAGCAGTACTTC. This sequence encodes CASSLGKGGYEQYF. Full variable domain (outside the CDR3, taken from reference TRBV7-6 and TRBJ2-7): GAGVSQSPRYKVTKRGQDVALRCDPISGHVSLYWYRQALGQGPEFLTYFNYEAQQDKSGLPNDRFSAERPEGSISTLTIQRTEQRDSAMYRCASSLGKGGYEQYFGPGTRLTVT.

This clonotype came up many times. The V call is TRBV7-2, the J call TRBJ2-1, with D maybe TRBD2 (6 bases). The CDR3 extends over 17 amino acids. With 5 bases removed from V and 4 bases from J, the gap between germline ends came to 21 bases. Looked up from germline, CDR1 is SGHTA and CDR2 is FQGNSA. CDR3 DNA sequence: TGTGCCAGCAGCAATAGACGAACGGGACTTTTTTACAATGAGCAGTTCTTC. Residues: CASSNRRTGLFYNEQFF.

V usage is TRBV24-1 and J usage is TRBJ2-5; 10 positions match TRBD1. This CDR3 is 18 amino acids long. The germline V gene has CDR1 KGHDR and CDR2 SFDVKD. V gave up 8 bases and J gave up 1 base; unmatched junction bases: 15. Here the CDR3 DNA reads TGTGCCACCACTCGTTCATTCCGGGACAGGGGACTCCAAGAGACCCAGTACTTC. It codes for CATTRSFRDRGLQETQYF.